One and the same sample provided the 11 T cell receptor beta chains below, sequenced in a study of T cell responses to AZD1222 COVID-19 vaccine. Generated by immunoSEQ multiplex PCR, the TCRdb table keeps only in-frame clones and is missing some. The sample records just under 150,000 clones, about 86% being singletons. The sequencing used peripheral blood, collected 28 days after the second AZD1222 dose. The receptors originated from an adult who received the AZD1222 COVID-19 vaccine.

The V and J genes are TRBV28 and TRBJ2-1; TRBD1 matches at 11 bases. Germline loops: CDR1 MDHEN, CDR2 SYDVKM. The V gene end was trimmed by 4 bases and the J gene end by 7 bases; junction bases not matched to a gene: 9. There are 16 residues in the CDR3. CDR3 nucleotide sequence: TGTGCCAGCAGTTCCCCATCCGGGACAGGGGGGAATGAGCAGTTCTTC. Translated: CASSSPSGTGGNEQFF.

V is TRBV15 and J is TRBJ2-7; 10 nucleotides align to TRBD2. V was clipped by 0 bases and J by 1 base; unmatched bases: 9. CDR1 LNHNV and CDR2 YYDKDF come from the germline V gene (reference sequence). CDR3 length equals 18 residues. The CDR3 region is CATSREAPGTSDSYEQYF. The CDR3 DNA is TGTGCCACCAGCAGAGAGGCCCCCGGGACTAGCGATTCCTACGAGCAGTACTTC.

The chain carries TRBV19 and TRBJ2-2; tentative D call: TRBD2 (6 bases). With 7 bases removed from V and 4 bases from J, the gap between germline ends came to 13 bases. Germline V CDR1 and CDR2: LNHDA, SQIVND (reference sequence). This CDR3 region has 14 residues. CDR3 sequence: CASKVSGATGELFF. The DNA of the CDR3 is TGTGCCAGTAAGGTTAGCGGCGCCACCGGGGAGCTGTTTTTT.

In its sample, this clone was seen once. The V gene is TRBV18, the J gene TRBJ2-1; 10 bases agree with TRBD2. This CDR3 is built from 15 residues. The V segment lost 5 bases and the J segment 8 bases; nucleotides outside the gene matches: 9. CDR1 is KGHSH and CDR2 is LQKENI in the germline V gene. CDR3 loop: CASSLLAGVSDEQFF. The CDR3 DNA follows: TGTGCCAGCTCATTGCTAGCGGGAGTATCGGATGAGCAGTTCTTC.

The chain recombines TRBV4-1 with TRBJ2-7; 7 bases map to TRBD1. This CDR3 contains 15 residues. The junction had 7 bases not matched to a gene; V was cut back by 2 bases and J by 3 bases. Germline V CDR1 and CDR2: MGHRA, YSYEKL. CDR3 in DNA: TGCGCCAGCAGCCAACCGGGACAGAAAATCTACGAGCAGTACTTC. Protein sequence: CASSQPGQKIYEQYF.

The chain has TRBV21-1 and TRBJ2-6; the DNA was not used to check the table's D call, TRBD2. TRBV21-1 is flagged as a pseudogene. The CDR3 has 15 residues. The CDR3: CASSRCWSGANVLTF. The CDR3 DNA sequence: TGTGCCAGCAGCCGGTGTTGGTCTGGGGCCAACGTCCTGACTTTC.

The V call is TRBV27, the J call TRBJ1-3, with no clear D. The V end was cut by 0 bases, the J end by 2 bases, with 8 bases between. Germline V gene sequence: CDR1 MNHEY, CDR2 SMNVEV (reference sequence). CDR3 size: 15 residues. The CDR3 reads CASSLSLSPGNTIYF. CDR3 nucleotides: TGTGCCAGCAGTTTATCGTTGAGCCCTGGAAACACCATATATTTT.

The chain has TRBV10-3 and TRBJ1-1, with a possible D match to TRBD1 (5 bases). From germline, CDR1 is ENHRY and CDR2 SYGVKD. CDR3 size: 16 residues. V lost 5 bases and J 3 bases, leaving 19 bases between the germline ends. CDR3 region: CAISPRGRGSDTEAFF. In DNA form, the CDR3 reads TGTGCCATCAGTCCTCGAGGTAGGGGCTCGGACACTGAAGCTTTCTTT.

The chain links TRBV27 to TRBJ1-2, with 7 positions matching TRBD1. The CDR3 length is 13 residues. CDR1 is MNHEY and CDR2 is SMNVEV in the germline V gene (reference sequence). J was trimmed by 4 bases and V by 5 bases; bases with no gene match: 4. DNA of the CDR3: TGTGCCAGCAGTAGGGGGCAGAGCTATGGCTACACCTTC. Translation gives CASSRGQSYGYTF.

This rearrangement joins TRBV10-2 to TRBJ2-3, with unresolved D. The CDR3 length is 13 residues. V lost 8 bases and J 0 bases, leaving 9 bases between the germline ends. Germline assignment: CDR1 WSHSY and CDR2 SAAADI. The CDR3 sequence: CASGGASTDTQYF. The CDR3 DNA sequence: TGCGCCAGCGGTGGCGCTAGCACAGATACGCAGTATTTT.

This clone showed up just a few times. The chain is built from TRBV6-5 and TRBJ2-7; 9 bases map to TRBD1. This CDR3 is built from 14 residues. J lost 2 bases, V lost 5 bases, and 4 bases had no gene match. CDR1 MNHEY and CDR2 SVGAGI come from the germline V gene. This CDR3 is CASSRQGDTYEQYF. The CDR3 nucleotides read TGTGCCAGCAGTAGACAGGGGGACACCTACGAGCAGTACTTC.